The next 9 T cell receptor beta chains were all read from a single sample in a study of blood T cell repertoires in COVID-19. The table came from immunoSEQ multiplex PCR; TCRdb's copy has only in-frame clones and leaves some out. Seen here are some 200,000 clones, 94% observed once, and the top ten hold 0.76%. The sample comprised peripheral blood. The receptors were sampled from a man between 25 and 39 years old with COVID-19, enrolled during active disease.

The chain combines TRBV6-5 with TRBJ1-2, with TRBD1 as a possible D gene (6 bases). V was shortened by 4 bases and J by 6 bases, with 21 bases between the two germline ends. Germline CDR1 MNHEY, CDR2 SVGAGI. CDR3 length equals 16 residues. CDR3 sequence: CASSSNLFQGSHGYTF. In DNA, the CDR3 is TGTGCCAGCAGTTCCAACCTTTTCCAGGGGAGCCATGGCTACACCTTC.

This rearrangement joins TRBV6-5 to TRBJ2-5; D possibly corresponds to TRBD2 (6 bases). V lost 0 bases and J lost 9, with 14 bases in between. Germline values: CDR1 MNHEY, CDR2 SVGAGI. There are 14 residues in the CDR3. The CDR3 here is CASSYSGGGRAQYF. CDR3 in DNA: TGTGCCAGCAGTTACTCTGGGGGAGGAAGGGCCCAGTACTTC.

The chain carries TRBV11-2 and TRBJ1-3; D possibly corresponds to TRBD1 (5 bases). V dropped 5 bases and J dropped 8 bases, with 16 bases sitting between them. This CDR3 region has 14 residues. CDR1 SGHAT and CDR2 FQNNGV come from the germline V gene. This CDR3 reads CASSPSAGGDTIYF. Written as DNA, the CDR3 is TGTGCCAGCAGCCCCTCAGCGGGGGGAGACACCATATATTTT.

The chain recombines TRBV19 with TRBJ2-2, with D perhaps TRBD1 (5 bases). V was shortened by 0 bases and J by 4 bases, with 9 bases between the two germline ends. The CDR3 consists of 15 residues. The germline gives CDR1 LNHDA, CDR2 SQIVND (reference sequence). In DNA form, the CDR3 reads TGTGCCAGTAGTATAGACAGGGTGGGCACCGGGGAGCTGTTTTTT. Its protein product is CASSIDRVGTGELFF.

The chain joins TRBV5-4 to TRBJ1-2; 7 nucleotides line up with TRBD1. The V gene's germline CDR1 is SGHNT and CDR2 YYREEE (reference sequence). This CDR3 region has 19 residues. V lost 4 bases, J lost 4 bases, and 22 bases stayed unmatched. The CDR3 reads CASSGQAGGQSERIYGYTF. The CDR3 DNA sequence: TGTGCCAGCAGCGGTCAGGCGGGGGGACAGTCAGAAAGGATCTATGGCTACACCTTC.

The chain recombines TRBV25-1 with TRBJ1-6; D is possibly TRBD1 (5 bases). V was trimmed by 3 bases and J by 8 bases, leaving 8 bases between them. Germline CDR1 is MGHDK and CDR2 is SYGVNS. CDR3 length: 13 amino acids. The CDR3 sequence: CASSDGGDSPLHF. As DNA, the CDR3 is TGTGCCAGCAGTGATGGGGGGGATTCACCCCTCCACTTT.

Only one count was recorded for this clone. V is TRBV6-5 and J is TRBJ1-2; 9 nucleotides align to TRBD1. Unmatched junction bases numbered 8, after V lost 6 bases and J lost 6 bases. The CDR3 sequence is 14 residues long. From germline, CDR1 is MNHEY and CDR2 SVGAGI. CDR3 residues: CASSGDREPNGYTF. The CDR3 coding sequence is TGTGCCAGCAGCGGGGACAGGGAACCAAATGGCTACACCTTC.

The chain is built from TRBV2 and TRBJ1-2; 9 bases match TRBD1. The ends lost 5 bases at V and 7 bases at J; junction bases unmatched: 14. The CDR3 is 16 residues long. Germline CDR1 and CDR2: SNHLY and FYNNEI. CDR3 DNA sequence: TGTGCCAGCAGTACCGGGACAGGGAGGGAAGTTGGTGGCTACACCTTC. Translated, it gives CASSTGTGREVGGYTF.

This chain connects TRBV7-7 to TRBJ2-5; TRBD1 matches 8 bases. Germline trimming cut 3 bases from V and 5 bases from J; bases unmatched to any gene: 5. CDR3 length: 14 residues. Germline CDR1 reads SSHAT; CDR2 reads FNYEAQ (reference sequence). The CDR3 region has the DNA TGTGCCAGCAGCTTGACAGGGGTTGGGGAGACCCAGTACTTC. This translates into CASSLTGVGETQYF.